The rows below give T cell receptor beta chains drawn from one sample of a study of T cells in Graves' hyperthyroidism and ophthalmopathy. MiXCR, applied by TCRdb to the multiplex PCR reads, yields one record per CDR3 protein. The top ten hold approximately 35% of the sample, which has hundreds of thousands of distinct CDR3 sequences, 12% to 15% seen once. Input material: blood. These receptors were taken from a woman aged 40 to 55 with Graves' ophthalmopathy. The CDR3 runs from the conserved cysteine through the conserved F or W. A D gene is named only where the DNA matches it firmly. The size entry is marked missing in some rows and otherwise reads once, few, many or a size class.

>NA|TRBV30|few|TRBJ2-3
CALSDRDTDTQYF
TGTGCCTTGAGCGACAGAGACACAGATACGCAGTATTTT
>NA|TRBV24-1|many|TRBJ2-1
CATSEYNEQFF
TGTGCCACCAGTGAGTACAATGAGCAGTTCTTC
>NA|TRBV18|NA|TRBJ2-5
CASSPARETQYF
TGTGCCAGCTCACCCGCAAGGGAGACCCAGTACTTC
>TRBD1|TRBV11-2|many|TRBJ1-1
CASSYAGTVEAFF
TGTGCCAGCAGCTACGCGGGGACAGTTGAAGCTTTCTTT
>NA|TRBV20-1|many|TRBJ2-2
CSARAAKAKIGGELFF
TGCAGTGCTAGGGCGGCCAAGGCTAAGATCGGCGGGGAGCTGTTTTTT
>TRBD2|TRBV10-3|NA|TRBJ2-1
CAISGRGGSNEQFF
TGTGCCATCAGTGGTCGGGGGGGAAGCAATGAGCAGTTCTTC
>NA|TRBV20-1|many|TRBJ2-1
CSAGTPPLHNEQFF
TGCAGTGCGGGAACTCCGCCACTCCACAATGAGCAGTTCTTC
>NA|TRBV2|many|TRBJ2-3
CASSLQGDTQYF
TGTGCCAGCAGTCTCCAGGGAGATACGCAGTATTTT
>TRBD2|TRBV5-1|NA|TRBJ2-1
CASSFLRGGAGNEQFF
TGCGCCAGCAGCTTTCTTCGCGGGGGGGCCGGCAATGAGCAGTTCTTC
>TRBD1|TRBV5-1|many|TRBJ2-3
CASSYRDRNTDTQYF
TGCGCCAGCAGCTACCGGGACAGGAACACAGATACGCAGTATTTT
>NA|TRBV6-1|many|TRBJ1-2
CASSWGSLSIGYTF
TGTGCCAGCAGTTGGGGCAGTCTCTCGATTGGCTACACCTTC
>NA|TRBV14|many|TRBJ2-3
CASSQEGGRLTDTQYF
TGTGCCAGCAGCCAAGAGGGCGGCAGGCTGACAGATACGCAGTATTTT
>NA|TRBV3-1|once|TRBJ2-7
CASSQVLDYEQYF
TGTGCCAGCAGCCAAGTTCTGGACTACGAGCAGTACTTC
>NA|TRBV2|many|TRBJ2-7
CASSDSLGSYEQYF
TGTGCCAGCAGTGATTCTTTGGGTTCCTACGAGCAGTACTTC
>NA|TRBV5-1|NA|TRBJ2-1
CASSPDIYFDNEQFF
TGCGCCAGCAGCCCAGACATCTATTTTGACAATGAGCAGTTCTTC
>NA|TRBV7-2|many|TRBJ2-7
CASSVQTVPYEQYF
TGTGCCAGCAGCGTACAGACGGTCCCCTACGAGCAGTACTTC
>NA|TRBV6-1|few|TRBJ1-2
CASSRTEDVGYTF
TGTGCCAGCAGCAGGACAGAGGACGTGGGCTACACCTTC
>NA|TRBV6-1|many|TRBJ2-5
CASRTFKWYF
TGTGCCAGCAGGACCTTTAAGTGGTACTTC
>NA|TRBV12-3/TRBV12-4|many|TRBJ2-1
CASSFRNMGNEQFF
TGTGCCAGCAGTTTTCGGAATATGGGCAATGAGCAGTTCTTC
>NA|TRBV6-1|NA|TRBJ2-2
CASSSGRRNTGELFF
TGTGCCAGCAGTTCGGGGCGGAGGAACACCGGGGAGCTGTTTTTT
>TRBD1|TRBV12-3/TRBV12-4|many|TRBJ2-7
CASSPGQGPYEQYF
TGTGCCAGCAGTCCCGGACAGGGCCCCTACGAGCAGTACTTC
>NA|TRBV11-2|few|TRBJ1-2
CASSLVPGLPSYGYTF
TGTGCCAGCAGCTTGGTCCCAGGGCTACCTTCCTATGGCTACACCTTC
>TRBD1|TRBV27|many|TRBJ2-3
CASSPPGQPKGDTQYF
TGTGCCAGCAGTCCTCCGGGACAGCCGAAGGGAGATACGCAGTATTTT
>TRBD1|TRBV27|many|TRBJ2-7
CASSLGTGLLGEQYF
TGTGCCAGCAGTTTAGGGACAGGCCTTTTGGGGGAGCAGTACTTC
>NA|TRBV20-1|NA|TRBJ2-7
CSARQDPYEQYF
TGCAGTGCTAGACAGGATCCCTACGAGCAGTACTTC
>NA|TRBV28|many|TRBJ1-2
CASSLGAQAANYGYTF
TGTGCCAGCAGTTTAGGAGCGCAGGCAGCTAACTATGGCTACACCTTC
>TRBD1|TRBV7-9|many|TRBJ2-7
CASSLGGWGQGSYEQYF
TGTGCCAGCAGCTTAGGCGGTTGGGGACAGGGCTCCTACGAGCAGTACTTC
>NA|TRBV12-3/TRBV12-4|many|TRBJ1-2
CASSLSSVHYGYTF
TGTGCCAGCAGTTTAAGTTCGGTACACTATGGCTACACCTTC
>NA|TRBV20-1|many|TRBJ2-5
CSATGQRETQYF
TGCAGTGCCACGGGCCAGAGGGAGACCCAGTACTTC
>TRBD1|TRBV6-1|few|TRBJ1-3
CASSAQGRTSGNTIYF
TGTGCCAGCAGTGCACAGGGGAGAACCTCTGGAAACACCATATATTTT
>TRBD2|TRBV2|NA|TRBJ2-7
CASSWTSDPYEQYF
TGTGCCAGCTCTTGGACTAGCGACCCCTACGAGCAGTACTTC
>TRBD2|TRBV12-3/TRBV12-4|many|TRBJ2-1
CASRGTRGDEQFF
TGTGCCAGCAGGGGGACTAGGGGGGATGAGCAGTTCTTC
>NA|TRBV28|NA|TRBJ1-1
CASSFFEVMNTEAFF
TGTGCCAGCAGTTTTTTCGAGGTCATGAACACTGAAGCTTTCTTT
>TRBD1|TRBV13|many|TRBJ1-3
CASSRTGDSGNTIYF
TGTGCCAGCAGCCGTACAGGGGATTCGGGAAACACCATATATTTT
>NA|TRBV27|many|TRBJ2-3
CASSSRLGSGTDTQYF
TGTGCCAGCAGTTCCAGACTAGGGTCGGGCACAGATACGCAGTATTTT
>NA|TRBV28|many|TRBJ1-2
CASSFWQGDGYTF
TGTGCCAGCAGTTTTTGGCAGGGCGACGGCTACACCTTC
>NA|TRBV28|many|TRBJ1-1
CASSYRGPVNTEAFF
TGTGCCAGCAGCTACCGTGGACCGGTGAACACTGAAGCTTTCTTT
>TRBD1|TRBV29-1|many|TRBJ2-5
CSVRQGLSQETQYF
TGCAGCGTACGACAGGGGCTGTCTCAAGAGACCCAGTACTTC
>NA|TRBV3-1|NA|TRBJ1-1
CASSQLGRGGTEAFF
TGTGCCAGCAGCCAACTGGGCCGCGGAGGCACTGAAGCTTTCTTT
>NA|TRBV20-1|many|TRBJ1-1
CSARPRWGASPEAFF
TGCAGTGCTAGGCCTAGGTGGGGCGCGAGCCCTGAAGCTTTCTTT
>TRBD2|TRBV15|many|TRBJ2-3
CATSLAAQTDTQYF
TGTGCCACCAGCCTAGCGGCCCAGACAGATACGCAGTATTTT
>TRBD2|TRBV20-1|NA|TRBJ2-2
CSARDASAGVSTGELFF
TGCAGTGCTAGAGATGCAAGTGCGGGAGTTAGCACCGGGGAGCTGTTTTTT
>NA|TRBV6-1|many|TRBJ2-7
CASRASTGYEQYF
TGTGCCAGCAGGGCCTCGACGGGATACGAGCAGTACTTC
>NA|TRBV20-1|many|TRBJ1-1
CSARQGITEAFF
TGCAGTGCCCGGCAGGGTATCACTGAAGCTTTCTTT
>TRBD1|TRBV5-1|NA|TRBJ1-4
CASSEGQVVNEKLFF
TGCGCCAGCAGTGAAGGACAGGTCGTTAATGAAAAACTGTTTTTT
>NA|TRBV3-1|many|TRBJ2-1
CASSQAPGTYNEQFF
TGTGCCAGCAGCCAAGCCCCCGGGACATACAATGAGCAGTTCTTC
>TRBD1|TRBV20-1|few|TRBJ1-5
CSAREGQVYQPQHF
TGCAGTGCTAGAGAAGGACAGGTCTATCAGCCCCAGCATTTT
>NA|TRBV9|few|TRBJ2-5
CASSALEETQYF
TGTGCCAGCAGCGCCCTCGAAGAGACCCAGTACTTC
>NA|TRBV5-1|NA|TRBJ1-1
CASSLAFSRGNTEAFF
TGCGCCAGCAGCTTGGCGTTCTCTAGAGGGAACACTGAAGCTTTCTTT
>NA|TRBV6-2/TRBV6-3|many|TRBJ2-1
CASSQPVPNFVLVSYNEQFF
TGTGCCAGCAGCCAACCCGTCCCCAACTTCGTACTAGTCTCCTACAATGAGCAGTTCTTC
>NA|TRBV10-2|many|TRBJ1-2
CASSESIPLGPLLFYGYTF
TGCGCCAGCAGTGAGTCGATTCCCTTAGGACCTCTTCTTTTCTATGGCTACACCTTC